These T cell receptor beta chains were read from a single sample in a study of blood T cell repertoires in COVID-19. Here immunoSEQ multiplex PCR was the method, and the copy in TCRdb shows in-frame clones only, minus some. The sample contains a few hundred thousand clones, around 88% of which appear only once. Specimen: peripheral blood. These receptors originate from a woman aged 25-40 years with COVID-19, enrolled during active disease. CDR3s include the opening cysteine and the closing phenylalanine or tryptophan. Fields, in order: J gene, D gene, V gene, clone size, CDR3 protein, CDR3 DNA. D genes are given only for firm matches. Clone sizes are given selectively: once, few, many, or a class where the clone is expanded.

TRBJ2-3,TRBD2,TRBV7-9,.,CASSPGLETDTQYF,TGTGCCAGCAGCCCGGGACTAGAAACAGATACGCAGTATTTT
TRBJ1-4,TRBD1,TRBV5-4,.,CASSTGKGGPGEKLFF,TGTGCCAGCAGCACTGGGAAAGGGGGCCCCGGGGAAAAACTGTTTTTT
TRBJ2-1,.,TRBV5-8,.,CASSYLSRVGQSEQFF,TGTGCCAGCAGCTATTTGTCGAGAGTGGGGCAAAGTGAGCAGTTCTTC
TRBJ2-3,.,TRBV6-1,.,CASRESPAISGLGDTQYF,TGTGCCAGCAGGGAATCCCCCGCGATTAGCGGCCTCGGAGATACGCAGTATTTT
TRBJ1-5,TRBD1,TRBV28,.,CASSQGDSWKPQHF,TGTGCCAGCAGCCAAGGGGACAGCTGGAAGCCCCAGCATTTT
TRBJ1-1,.,TRBV7-9,.,CASSRERMNTEAFF,TGTGCCAGCAGCCGAGAGAGAATGAACACTGAAGCTTTCTTT
TRBJ2-1,TRBD1,TRBV19,.,CASSSGTGGNEQFF,TGTGCCAGTAGTTCCGGGACAGGGGGCAATGAGCAGTTCTTC
TRBJ2-1,TRBD1,TRBV5-6,.,CASSLGTGNEQFF,TGTGCCAGCAGCTTGGGGACAGGGAATGAGCAGTTCTTC
TRBJ2-1,TRBD2,TRBV4-1,.,CASSSFGTNTYNEQFF,TGCGCCAGCAGCTCGTTCGGGACTAATACTTACAATGAGCAGTTCTTC
TRBJ2-7,.,TRBV27,.,CASSLPTGLEQYF,TGTGCCAGCAGTTTACCCACAGGGCTCGAGCAGTACTTC
TRBJ1-2,.,TRBV10-3,.,CAISTGNGYTF,TGTGCCATCAGCACAGGGAATGGCTACACCTTC
TRBJ2-2,TRBD1,TRBV19,.,CASSKGQGFGELFF,TGTGCCAGTAGTAAGGGACAGGGGTTCGGGGAGCTGTTTTTT
TRBJ1-1,TRBD1,TRBV18,.,CASSLQGLDTEAFF,TGTGCCAGCTCTTTACAGGGGTTAGATACTGAAGCTTTCTTT
TRBJ2-3,.,TRBV27,.,CASKYLGGTDTQYF,TGTGCCAGCAAATATCTCGGGGGTACAGATACGCAGTATTTT
TRBJ2-5,TRBD2,TRBV2,once,CASRNTAGGETQYF,TGTGCCAGCAGAAATACGGCGGGGGGAGAGACCCAGTACTTC
TRBJ2-5,TRBD2,TRBV4-3,.,CASSQERLAGGGETQYF,TGCGCCAGCAGCCAAGAGAGACTAGCGGGGGGCGGGGAGACCCAGTACTTC
TRBJ2-1,TRBD1,TRBV5-1,.,CASSLGQGAYNEQFF,TGCGCCAGCAGCTTGGGGCAGGGGGCGTACAATGAGCAGTTCTTC
TRBJ1-4,TRBD1,TRBV5-1,.,CASSYSPGQTNEKLFF,TGCGCCAGCAGCTATTCACCGGGACAGACTAATGAAAAACTGTTTTTT
TRBJ2-1,TRBD2,TRBV14,once,CASSQRGVAGDNEQFF,TGTGCCAGCAGCCAACGGGGAGTAGCGGGAGACAATGAGCAGTTCTTC
TRBJ2-2,.,TRBV5-1,.,CASSFIRGNTGELFF,TGCGCCAGCAGCTTTATACGAGGGAACACCGGGGAGCTGTTTTTT
TRBJ1-1,.,TRBV4-1,few,CASSQEGSGYTEAFF,TGCGCCAGCAGCCAAGAGGGATCAGGGTACACTGAAGCTTTCTTT
TRBJ1-3,TRBD1,TRBV7-9,.,CASSLAGTGAGNTIYF,TGTGCCAGCAGCTTAGCTGGGACAGGGGCTGGAAACACCATATATTTT
TRBJ1-1,.,TRBV15,.,CATSTGTPTEAFF,TGTGCCACCAGCACAGGGACTCCCACTGAAGCTTTCTTT
TRBJ1-1,TRBD1,TRBV9,.,CASSPKGQGNTEAFF,TGTGCCAGCAGCCCCAAGGGACAGGGGAACACTGAAGCTTTCTTT
TRBJ1-1,.,TRBV19,.,CASSIGLGSSTEAFF,TGTGCCAGTAGTATAGGTTTGGGGAGTTCCACGGAAGCTTTCTTT
TRBJ2-2,TRBD1,TRBV5-1,.,CASRLRDQDRGLPGELFF,TGCGCCAGCAGATTAAGAGATCAGGACAGGGGTCTGCCCGGGGAGCTGTTTTTT
TRBJ2-3,TRBD1,TRBV5-8,.,CASSLTGVNMDTQYF,TGTGCCAGCAGCTTAACAGGGGTTAATATGGATACGCAGTATTTT
TRBJ2-3,.,TRBV11-3,.,CASSLREFVDTQYF,TGTGCCAGCAGCTTACGGGAGTTTGTAGATACGCAGTATTTT